This passage covers 23 T cell receptor beta chains from one sample sequenced in a study of early T cells in non-severe SARS-CoV-2 infection (dated by TCRdb to the early 2020s). The method was 5' RACE. The sequencer was a NextSeq 500. TCRdb reran the public reads through fastp at Q25 and MiXCR, keeping productive beta chains. A single entry per CDR3 protein holds the most common genes and DNA from its merged rows. For this sample the table gives approximately 70,000 distinct CDR3 sequences, of which more than 10% were detected only once. Together, the top ten hold about 5% of the sample. The sequenced sample consisted of whole blood. These receptor sequences come from an adult who was a healthcare worker with PCR-confirmed SARS-CoV-2 infection or an uninfected control (not recorded which).

This chain uses TRBV2 with TRBJ2-7; 15 bases align to TRBD2. Per the germline V gene, CDR1 is SNHLY and CDR2 is FYNNEI. Trimming at V came to 8 bases and at J to 9 bases, leaving 2 bases not matched to a gene. There are 12 residues in the CDR3. This CDR3 is CASGLAGGRQYF. In DNA, the CDR3 is TGTGCCAGCGGACTAGCGGGGGGGCGGCAGTACTTC.

This clonotype has at least ten counts. The rearrangement joins TRBV7-6 to TRBJ2-5; 9 nucleotides line up with TRBD2. The germline CDR1 and CDR2 sequences are SGHVS and FNYEAQ. This CDR3 contains 16 residues. The V gene end was trimmed by 5 bases and the J gene end by 6 bases; junction bases not matched to a gene: 13. DNA for the CDR3: TGTGCCAGCAGCGAGATTAGCGGGGGTACCGGAAAGACCCAGTACTTC. This encodes CASSEISGGTGKTQYF.

This clonotype came up many times. The chain joins TRBV6-5 to TRBJ1-2, with D possibly being TRBD1 (6 bases). The CDR3 totals 19 residues. CDR1 is MNHEY, CDR2 SVGAGI, per germline. With 2 bases removed from V and 4 bases from J, the gap between germline ends came to 26 bases. DNA for the CDR3: TGTGCCAGCAGTTACCGCTGGAAGGAGAGAGGGGAAGGGGGCTATGGCTACACCTTC. Encoded protein: CASSYRWKERGEGGYGYTF.

The table lists this clonotype with many counts. The chain links TRBV6-1 to TRBJ1-3; D unresolved. Germline V gives CDR1 MNHNS, CDR2 SASEGT. V lost 2 bases and J 1 base, leaving 9 bases between the germline ends. CDR3 length: 15 amino acids. CDR3 in amino acids: CASSERGESGNTIYF. The DNA of the CDR3 is TGTGCCAGCAGTGAACGTGGGGAGTCTGGAAACACCATATATTTT.

This clonotype was seen more than once but under ten times. The rearrangement uses TRBV6-1 and TRBJ2-2; TRBD1 agrees at 8 bases. This CDR3 has 16 residues. Per the germline V gene, CDR1 is MNHNS and CDR2 is SASEGT. DNA of the CDR3: TGTGTCACCCCAACGGGGACAGGTACGAACACCGGGGAGCTGTTTTTT. It translates to CVTPTGTGTNTGELFF.

There are a few counts of this clonotype. The chain joins TRBV29-1 to TRBJ2-5, with D maybe TRBD2 (5 bases). Germline CDR1 reads SQVTM; CDR2 reads ANQGSEA. This CDR3 is built from 11 residues. V lost 7 bases to trimming and J lost 9 bases, with 15 bases between them. The CDR3 DNA reads as TGCAGCGCTACAGAGGCGGAGGCCCAGTACTTC. Its translation: CSATEAEAQYF. Variable domain in full (rest from reference TRBV29-1 and TRBJ2-5): SAVISQKPSRDICQRGTSLTIQCQVDSQVTMMFWYRQQPGQSLTLIATANQGSEATYESGFVIDKFPISRPNLTFSTLTVSNMSPEDSSIYLCSATEAEAQYFGPGTRLLVL.

This clonotype was seen only a few times. J is TRBJ2-5 and V is TRBV30; perhaps TRBD2 as D (6 bases). Trimming cost V 5 bases and J 3 bases, with 13 bases left between them. Germline lookup yields CDR1 GTSNPN and CDR2 SVGIG (reference sequence). The CDR3 is made up of 13 amino acids. This CDR3 is CAWGGTAEETQYF. In DNA form, the CDR3 reads TGTGCCTGGGGCGGGACGGCTGAAGAGACCCAGTACTTC.

This clonotype was observed at least ten times. V gene TRBV19 combines with J gene TRBJ2-2; 9 nucleotides match TRBD2. The CDR3 consists of 16 residues. The V segment lost 5 bases and the J segment 1 base; nucleotides outside the gene matches: 5. Germline V CDR1 and CDR2: LNHDA, SQIVND (reference sequence). The chain's CDR3 is CASSLLAGRNTGELFF. DNA for the CDR3: TGTGCCAGTAGTCTCCTAGCGGGGCGGAACACCGGGGAGCTGTTTTTT.

This chain connects TRBV20-1 to TRBJ1-3; a weak D match, TRBD1 (5 bases). Germline CDR1 reads DFQATT; CDR2 reads SNEGSKA (reference sequence). Trimming left V 2 bases short and J 0 bases short, with 5 bases between. This CDR3 contains 13 residues. CDR3 in amino acids: CSARQGSGNTIYF. The CDR3 DNA reads as TGCAGTGCTAGACAGGGCTCTGGAAACACCATATATTTT.

The table lists this clonotype with many counts. The rearrangement joins TRBV5-1 to TRBJ2-7; the D gene is possibly TRBD1 (6 bases). With 4 bases removed from V and 1 base from J, the gap between germline ends came to 12 bases. The germline V gene encodes CDR1 SGHRS and CDR2 YFSETQ. The CDR3 contains 14 residues. This chain's CDR3 is CASSPITGSYEQYF. The CDR3 region has the DNA TGCGCCAGCAGCCCGATTACAGGGTCCTACGAGCAGTACTTC. The whole variable domain, filled in from reference TRBV5-1 and TRBJ2-7, reads KAGVTQTPRYLIKTRGQQVTLSCSPISGHRSVSWYQQTPGQGLQFLFEYFSETQRNKGNFPGRFSGRQFSNSRSEMNVSTLELGDSALYLCASSPITGSYEQYFGPGTRLTVT.

This clonotype was recorded at least ten times. The CDR3 here is CSASSGGRSPLHF. In DNA form, the CDR3 reads TGCAGTGCGTCCTCAGGGGGGAGGTCACCCCTCCACTTT. The V gene is TRBV20-1, the J gene TRBJ1-6, with 7 bases identical to TRBD1. From germline, CDR1 is DFQATT and CDR2 SNEGSKA (reference sequence). Trimming took 6 bases from V and 10 from J; bases not matched to a gene: 9. The CDR3 loop spans 13 amino acids.

The chain combines TRBV20-1 with TRBJ1-5, with 7 bases matching TRBD1. Germline V gene lookup returns CDR1 DFQATT and CDR2 SNEGSKA (reference sequence). With 3 bases clipped from V and 7 bases from J, the junction kept 3 bases outside the gene matches. CDR3 length: 12 amino acids. The CDR3 spells CSAREGGQPQHF. CDR3 sequence (DNA): TGCAGTGCTAGGGAAGGGGGCCAGCCCCAGCATTTT.

CDR3 DNA sequence: TGTGCCAGCAGCCAACTGGGGGACACAGATACGCAGTATTTT. Amino acid sequence: CASSQLGDTDTQYF. The chain couples TRBV7-3 to TRBJ2-3; D is perhaps TRBD1 or TRBD2 (5 bases each). The ends were cut back, 5 bases at V and 2 bases at J, with 11 bases in the middle. The CDR3 has 14 residues. Germline CDR1 is SGHTA and CDR2 is FQGTGA.

This sequence joins TRBV6-1 and TRBJ2-6, with D perhaps matching TRBD1 (6 bases). The CDR3 runs 18 residues. Per the germline V gene, CDR1 is MNHNS and CDR2 is SASEGT. V was trimmed by 0 bases and J by 2 bases, leaving 14 bases between them. CDR3 loop: CASSEAPGEGAGANVLTF. In DNA form, the CDR3 reads TGTGCCAGCAGTGAAGCCCCCGGAGAGGGGGCTGGGGCCAACGTCCTGACTTTC.

Only a few counts were recorded for this clonotype. The chain recombines TRBV30 with TRBJ2-7; D not certain. V gave up 4 bases and J gave up 7 bases, with 20 bases separating them. Germline V gene data show CDR1 as GTSNPN and CDR2 as SVGIG (reference sequence). The CDR3 spans 14 residues. CDR3: CAWTGPGSNREQYF. The CDR3 DNA follows: TGTGCCTGGACCGGACCGGGCTCTAATAGGGAGCAGTACTTC.

V gene TRBV20-1 combines with J gene TRBJ2-3, with D unclear. CDR1 DFQATT and CDR2 SNEGSKA come from the germline V gene (reference sequence). This CDR3 is built from 14 residues. The V and J ends lost 0 bases and 3 bases respectively, with 10 bases between them. The CDR3 sequence: CSARDQGFTDTQYF. CDR3 sequence (DNA): TGCAGTGCTAGAGATCAAGGGTTTACAGATACGCAGTATTTT.

This clonotype was seen at least ten times. This chain connects TRBV9 to TRBJ2-7; 8 nucleotides align to TRBD2. The CDR3 is 14 residues long. Germline assignment: CDR1 SGDLS and CDR2 YYNGEE. The V and J ends lost 0 bases and 2 bases, in that order; junction bases with no gene match: 1. CDR3 in amino acids: CASSVAGGPYEQYF. The CDR3 DNA sequence: TGTGCCAGCAGCGTAGCGGGGGGGCCCTACGAGCAGTACTTC.

V and J are TRBV6-6 and TRBJ2-5; tentative D call: TRBD2 (5 bases). The V end lost 2 bases, the J end lost 7 bases, and 17 bases lay between the germline ends. The germline V gene encodes CDR1 MNHNY and CDR2 SVGAGI (reference sequence). The CDR3 has 15 residues. The CDR3 nucleotides read TGTGCCAGCAGTTACGAGGCGGGCTACCCGGCGACCCAGTACTTC. Translated, it gives CASSYEAGYPATQYF.

This clonotype appeared many times. CDR3 bases: TGTGCCAGCAGCGTAGAGGCCAGTCGGAGTAATTCACCCCTCCACTTT. Encoded protein: CASSVEASRSNSPLHF. The rearrangement joins TRBV9 to TRBJ1-6; D gene unclear. The CDR3 runs to 16 residues. Trimming removed 0 bases at V and 6 bases at J, with 13 bases between. CDR1 and CDR2 (germline): SGDLS, YYNGEE.

J is TRBJ1-2 and V is TRBV5-1; 7 bases fit TRBD1. The CDR3 is 13 amino acids. With 4 bases clipped from V and 7 bases from J, the junction kept 7 bases outside the gene matches. Per the germline V gene, CDR1 is SGHRS and CDR2 is YFSETQ. CDR3 in amino acids: CASSPVTGPGYTF. For the CDR3, the DNA is TGCGCCAGCAGCCCAGTGACAGGGCCTGGCTACACCTTC. Together with reference TRBV5-1 and TRBJ1-2, the CDR3 gives the full variable domain: KAGVTQTPRYLIKTRGQQVTLSCSPISGHRSVSWYQQTPGQGLQFLFEYFSETQRNKGNFPGRFSGRQFSNSRSEMNVSTLELGDSALYLCASSPVTGPGYTFGSGTRLTVV.

This chain links TRBV19 with TRBJ2-5; D may match TRBD1 or TRBD2 (5 bases each). V was trimmed by 1 base and J by 5 bases, leaving 8 bases between them. The germline V gene has CDR1 LNHDA and CDR2 SQIVND (reference sequence). The CDR3 is 13 amino acids. This chain's CDR3 is CASSIGGTETQYF. In DNA, the CDR3 is TGTGCCAGTAGTATAGGAGGGACGGAGACCCAGTACTTC.

This clonotype was seen repeatedly, ten times or more. This chain connects TRBV6-5 to TRBJ1-6, with 8 bases lining up with TRBD1. Germline V gives CDR1 MNHEY, CDR2 SVGAGI. The trim removed 5 bases at V and 8 bases at J, leaving 8 bases unmatched. The CDR3 covers 15 residues. DNA of the CDR3: TGTGCCAGCAGTCTAGACAGGGGATTTTATTCACCCCTCCACTTT. Its translation: CASSLDRGFYSPLHF.

This clonotype turned up a few times. V gene TRBV29-1 combines with J gene TRBJ2-7, with D unresolved. Between the trimmed V and J ends, which lost 3 bases and 5 bases, there was a span of 5 bases. The CDR3 runs 10 residues. The V gene's germline CDR1 is SQVTM and CDR2 ANQGSEA. The DNA of the CDR3 is TGCAGCGTTGAGACCCACGAGCAGTACTTC. Translation gives CSVETHEQYF.